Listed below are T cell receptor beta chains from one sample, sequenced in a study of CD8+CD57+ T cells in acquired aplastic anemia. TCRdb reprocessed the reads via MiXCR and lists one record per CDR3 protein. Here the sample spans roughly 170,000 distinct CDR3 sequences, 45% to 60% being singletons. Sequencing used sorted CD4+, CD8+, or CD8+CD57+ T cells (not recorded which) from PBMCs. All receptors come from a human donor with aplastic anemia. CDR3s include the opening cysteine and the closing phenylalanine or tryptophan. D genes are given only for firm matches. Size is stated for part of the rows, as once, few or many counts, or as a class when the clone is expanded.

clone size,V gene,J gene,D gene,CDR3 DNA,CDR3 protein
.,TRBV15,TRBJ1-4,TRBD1,TGTGCCACCAGCAGGCAGGGGGTTGGTGAAAAACTGTTTTTT,CATSRQGVGEKLFF
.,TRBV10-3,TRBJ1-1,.,TGTGCCATCAGTTTCGGGACAAAGAACACTGAAGCTTTCTTT,CAISFGTKNTEAFF
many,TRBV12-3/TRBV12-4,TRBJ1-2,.,TGTGCCAGCAGTTTGGGCCAGAGCTATGGCTACACCTTC,CASSLGQSYGYTF
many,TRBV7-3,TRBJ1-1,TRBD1,TGTGCCAGCAGCAAGAGACCCGGGACAGCTTTGAACACTGAAGCTTTCTTT,CASSKRPGTALNTEAFF
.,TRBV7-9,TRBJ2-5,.,TGTGCCAGCAGCCGGGCGGTCAGGGTGGCAGAAGAGACCCAGTACTTC,CASSRAVRVAEETQYF
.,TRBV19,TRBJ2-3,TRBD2,TGTGCCAGTAGTATAGTCCTTGGCGGGGGGGATACGCAGTATTTT,CASSIVLGGGDTQYF
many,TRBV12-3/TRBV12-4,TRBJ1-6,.,TGTGCCAGCAGTAAGATCTCCTATAATTCACCCCTCCACTTT,CASSKISYNSPLHF
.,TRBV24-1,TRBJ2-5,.,TGTGCCACCAGTGATGCCGCCGTTAGCCCGTACCAAGAGACCCAGTACTTC,CATSDAAVSPYQETQYF
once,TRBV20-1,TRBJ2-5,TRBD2,TGCAGTGCTAGTCCTAGCGGGGGGGTCCGGACCCAGTACTTC,CSASPSGGVRTQYF
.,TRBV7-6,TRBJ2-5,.,TGTGCCAGCAGCTTAGCGGTTGGCCCTGAGACCCAGTACTTC,CASSLAVGPETQYF
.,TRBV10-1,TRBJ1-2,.,TGCGCCAGCAGTGATGGTCGGACAGCGATCTATGGCTACACCTTC,CASSDGRTAIYGYTF
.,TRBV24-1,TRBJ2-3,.,TGTGCCACCAGTGACCCCCTCACAGATACGCAGTATTTT,CATSDPLTDTQYF
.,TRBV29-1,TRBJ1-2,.,TGCAGCGTTGAAGGGAACGGCTACACCTTC,CSVEGNGYTF
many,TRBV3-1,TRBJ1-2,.,TGTGCCAGCAGCCAAGAAAGCAGCGGACGCCCCTATGGCTACACCTTC,CASSQESSGRPYGYTF
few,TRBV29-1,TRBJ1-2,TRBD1,TGCAGCGTCGACCCGGGACAGGGTCTTAATGGCTACACCTTC,CSVDPGQGLNGYTF
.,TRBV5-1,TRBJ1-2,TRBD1,TGCGCCAGCAGCTTGGCGCAGACAGGGGATGGCTACACCTTC,CASSLAQTGDGYTF
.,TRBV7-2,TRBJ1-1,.,TGTGCCAGCAGCCCTGAGCTGAACACTGAAGCTTTCTTT,CASSPELNTEAFF